The 18 T cell receptor beta chains below were found in one sample sequenced in a study of response to subunit inactivated influenza vaccine. TCRdb called the RT-PCR reads again in MiXCR, with one record for every CDR3 protein. The sample has around 300,000 distinct CDR3 sequences, around 22% seen once. The sample consisted of PBMCs from blood, taken about 20 months after vaccination. These receptors were taken from a man between 50 and 69 years old who received an inactivated influenza vaccine.

The chain joins TRBV29-1 to TRBJ1-2, with TRBD1 matching 9 bases. The V and J ends lost 6 bases and 0 bases, in that order; junction bases with no gene match: 8. In germline, CDR1 is SQVTM, CDR2 ANQGSEA. There are 15 residues in the CDR3. The CDR3 region is CSVGTGSHANYGYTF. CDR3 sequence (DNA): TGCAGCGTCGGGACAGGGAGTCACGCTAACTATGGCTACACCTTC.

This clonotype was seen at least ten times. CDR3 sequence reads: CASSQGFLTEAFF. The DNA of the CDR3 is TGTGCCAGCAGTCAAGGATTTCTCACTGAAGCTTTCTTT. The rearrangement uses TRBV12-3 or TRBV12-4 and TRBJ1-1; D remains ambiguous. The germline V and J ends were trimmed by 5 bases and 4 bases, with 11 bases remaining between them. The CDR3 totals 13 residues.

The chain uses TRBV5-5 and TRBJ2-1, with 12 nucleotides matching TRBD2. Germline V gene lookup returns CDR1 SGHKS and CDR2 YYEKEE (reference sequence). The CDR3 sequence is 16 residues long. The junction had 6 bases not matched to a gene; V was cut back by 4 bases and J by 4 bases. The CDR3 DNA sequence: TGTGCCAGCAGCCGAGGGACTAGCGGGTTTTACAATGAGCAGTTCTTC. Translating gives CASSRGTSGFYNEQFF.

In its sample, this clonotype was seen many times. The CDR3 DNA is TGTGCCAGCAGCGCCGGGTCCTATGGCTACACCTTC. It is translated as CASSAGSYGYTF. V and J are TRBV12-3 or TRBV12-4 and TRBJ1-2; D is undetermined. Trimming took off 6 bases at V and 4 bases at J, with 9 bases between the two ends. The CDR3 loop spans 12 amino acids.

The genes are TRBV14 and TRBJ2-5; 7 nucleotides agree with TRBD2. The germline V gene has CDR1 SGHDN and CDR2 FVKESK. V gave up 3 bases and J gave up 3 bases; unmatched junction bases: 13. The CDR3 length is 17 residues. CDR3 in amino acids: CASSHEPGSGVKETQYF. The CDR3 DNA reads TGTGCCAGCAGCCACGAACCCGGCAGCGGGGTGAAAGAGACCCAGTACTTC.

This sequence joins TRBV11-3 and TRBJ2-7; D ambiguous. Germline V gene lookup returns CDR1 SGHNT and CDR2 YENEEA. This CDR3 is built from 13 residues. V lost 2 bases, J lost 2 bases, and 7 bases lay in between. The CDR3 is CASSLSYTYEQYF. CDR3 nucleotides: TGTGCCAGCAGCTTATCCTATACCTACGAGCAGTACTTC.

This clonotype has just a few counts. The rearrangement uses TRBV20-1 and TRBJ1-2, with TRBD1 as a possible D gene (6 bases). Germline CDR1 is DFQATT and CDR2 is SNEGSKA (reference sequence). The CDR3 runs to 15 residues. Trimming removed 0 bases from V and 4 bases from J, with 15 bases in between. The CDR3 nucleotides read TGCAGTGCTAGAGAGTACGGGGGCGAAGGCTATGGCTACACCTTC. Protein sequence: CSAREYGGEGYGYTF.

The chain uses TRBV10-3 and TRBJ1-1; tentatively, D is TRBD1 (5 bases). The CDR3 loop spans 15 amino acids. Trimming shortened V by 1 base and J by 1 base, and 10 bases separated the two germline ends. Germline assignment: CDR1 ENHRY and CDR2 SYGVKD. In nucleotides, the CDR3 is TGTGCCATCAGTGAGTGGGGGGGGAGGAACACTGAAGCTTTCTTT. It specifies CAISEWGGRNTEAFF.

This clonotype was seen more than once but under ten times. The genes are TRBV12-3 or TRBV12-4 and TRBJ2-1, with 13 bases lining up with TRBD2. The length of the CDR3 is 14 residues. V lost 8 bases and J lost 7; bases outside the gene matches: 5. CDR3 sequence reads: CASGLAGAGNEQFF. The CDR3 region has the DNA TGTGCCAGCGGACTAGCGGGAGCAGGAAATGAGCAGTTCTTC.

In this sample, this clonotype turned up a few times. This chain joins TRBV5-5 and TRBJ1-1; weak D call: TRBD1 (6 bases). CDR3 size: 16 residues. Germline V CDR1 and CDR2: SGHKS, YYEKEE (reference sequence). V was trimmed by 4 bases and J by 3 bases, leaving 19 bases between them. The CDR3 sequence: CASSSPGAFVDTEAFF. CDR3 DNA sequence: TGTGCCAGCAGCAGCCCGGGGGCTTTCGTGGACACTGAAGCTTTCTTT. Filled out from reference TRBV5-5 and TRBJ1-1, the complete variable domain reads DAGVTQSPTHLIKTRGQQVTLRCSPISGHKSVSWYQQVLGQGPQFIFQYYEKEERGRGNFPDRFSARQFPNYSSELNVNALLLGDSALYLCASSSPGAFVDTEAFFGQGTRLTVV.

The V call is TRBV9, the J call TRBJ1-4, with 9 bases identical to TRBD1. V shed 0 bases and J 7 bases; nucleotides not matched to a gene: 1. Germline V lookup: CDR1 SGDLS, CDR2 YYNGEE. There are 14 residues in the CDR3. DNA for the CDR3: TGTGCCAGCAGCGTAGGGACAGGGGTTGAAAAACTGTTTTTT. Translating gives CASSVGTGVEKLFF.

A few counts support this clonotype. The rearrangement joins TRBV29-1 to TRBJ2-5; D not certain. Looked up from germline, CDR1 is SQVTM and CDR2 is ANQGSEA. Trimming stripped 5 bases from V and 4 bases from J, with 8 bases between. The CDR3 contains 11 residues. The CDR3 nucleotides are TGCAGCGTTCAAGGGTCAGAGACCCAGTACTTC. It encodes CSVQGSETQYF.

The CDR3 loop reads CASSQPKLAGRSYEQYF. In nucleotides, the CDR3 is TGTGCCAGCAGCCAACCGAAGCTAGCGGGAAGGTCCTACGAGCAGTACTTC. The V gene is TRBV3-1, the J gene TRBJ2-7; TRBD2 aligns across 9 bases. Germline-derived CDR1 and CDR2 are LGHDT and YNNKEL (reference sequence). The CDR3 has 17 residues. Trimming removed 2 bases from V and 1 base from J; junction bases left unmatched: 9.

Here the CDR3 reads CASSSPFGARGNQPQHF. CDR3 nucleotides: TGTGCCAGCAGTTCCCCCTTTGGGGCGCGAGGCAATCAGCCCCAGCATTTT. The chain links TRBV28 to TRBJ1-5, with D possibly being TRBD1 (5 bases). The CDR3 has 17 amino acids. CDR1 MDHEN and CDR2 SYDVKM come from the germline V gene. V shed 4 bases and J shed 2 bases, with 18 bases lying between them.

The sample holds a few counts of this clonotype. The J gene is TRBJ1-1, the V gene TRBV20-1; a weak D match, TRBD1 (6 bases). Trimming cost V 1 base and J 5 bases, with 14 bases left between them. The length of the CDR3 is 14 residues. Per germline, CDR1 DFQATT and CDR2 SNEGSKA (reference sequence). Written as DNA, the CDR3 is TGCAGTGCTAGAGTTGGGGGGCGGGATACTGAAGCTTTCTTT. This codes for CSARVGGRDTEAFF.

V gene TRBV7-9 combines with J gene TRBJ2-1; D is undetermined. This CDR3 has 15 amino acids. Germline assignment: CDR1 SEHNR and CDR2 FQNEAQ (reference sequence). Trimming removed 5 bases from V and 5 bases from J, with 16 bases in between. The CDR3 coding sequence is TGTGCCAGCAGCCAAGACAAGCGTAAGAACAATGAGCAGTTCTTC. Translating it yields CASSQDKRKNNEQFF.

The chain uses TRBV12-3 or TRBV12-4 and TRBJ1-5; 7 bases agree with TRBD1. The CDR3 length is 15 residues. Losses at the gene ends were 1 base for V and 4 bases for J; bases not matched to a gene: 4. The CDR3 nucleotides are TGTGCCAGCAGTTTAGTACAGGGGATGAATCAGCCCCAGCATTTT. This gives the protein CASSLVQGMNQPQHF.

This clonotype has just a few counts. The chain carries TRBV20-1 and TRBJ2-1; no clear D gene. Germline CDR1 reads DFQATT; CDR2 reads SNEGSKA (reference sequence). The CDR3 totals 13 residues. V gave up 0 bases and J gave up 3 bases, with 6 bases separating them. In DNA form, the CDR3 reads TGCAGTGCTAGAGAGGGCAGCTACAATGAGCAGTTCTTC. It specifies CSAREGSYNEQFF.